The clone carrying this T cell receptor (beta chain) was recorded a few times. This CDR3 is built from 15 residues. Trimming pared 4 bases from V and 4 bases from J, leaving 14 bases between. Germline CDR1 and CDR2: SGHRS and YFSETQ. The data stem from a study of blood T cell repertoires in COVID-19. Study in general: COVID-19 samples, acute and convalescent, were from the United States, Italy and Spain.

TCRdb's table, derived via immunoSEQ multiplex PCR, lists solely in-frame clones and lacks some. Among 450,000 or so clones listed, 70% to 90% were seen once. The sequence came from a woman aged 40 to 50 with COVID-19, enrolled during active disease. The rearrangement joins TRBV5-1 to TRBJ1-4; D might be TRBD1 (6 bases). Sequencing was carried out using peripheral blood. The CDR3 is CASSILGGVNEKLFF. The CDR3 DNA reads as TGCGCCAGCAGCATATTAGGGGGAGTTAATGAAAAACTGTTTTTT.